The 15 T cell receptor beta chains below were found in one sample sequenced in a study of shared clonotypes between healthy human individuals. Sequenced by immunoSEQ multiplex PCR; TCRdb stores in-frame clones only, minus some. The sample yields roughly 2 million clones, around 95% seen once. Input material: naive CD4+ T cells sorted from blood. Subset denoted: CD45RA+ positively selected. The origin of the receptors is a young man in good health.

The gene calls are TRBV2 and TRBJ2-3; D might be TRBD2 (5 bases). V was trimmed by 0 bases and J by 6 bases, leaving 22 bases between them. The CDR3 extends over 18 amino acids. The germline V gene encodes CDR1 SNHLY and CDR2 FYNNEI. CDR3: CASSEALVVAQQDDTQYF. The CDR3 nucleotides read TGTGCCAGCAGTGAAGCGTTGGTGGTAGCGCAACAAGACGATACGCAGTATTTT.

V is TRBV27 and J is TRBJ2-1; a weak D match, TRBD2 (6 bases). Between the trimmed V and J ends, which lost 8 bases and 0 bases, there was a span of 14 bases. This CDR3 is 15 amino acids long. Germline CDR1 is MNHEY and CDR2 is SMNVEV (reference sequence). CDR3 in DNA: TGTGCCAGCTGCAGAGGGAGGAACTCCTACAATGAGCAGTTCTTC. This gives the protein CASCRGRNSYNEQFF.

J is TRBJ2-3 and V is TRBV7-8; 9 bases are a match to TRBD2. From germline, CDR1 is SGHVS and CDR2 FQNEAQ. J lost 5 bases, V lost 1 base, and 13 bases had no gene match. CDR3 length equals 18 residues. This CDR3 reads CASSLELAGSLGEDTQYF. CDR3 in DNA: TGTGCCAGCAGCTTAGAGCTAGCGGGGTCCCTCGGTGAAGATACGCAGTATTTT.

In its sample, this clone was seen once. The rearrangement links TRBV7-8 to TRBJ1-4; 8 bases map to TRBD1. V gave up 4 bases and J gave up 5 bases; unmatched junction bases: 15. CDR1 SGHVS and CDR2 FQNEAQ come from the germline V gene. The CDR3 length is 18 residues. CDR3 protein: CASSSDRVPYTLNEKLFF. The CDR3, as DNA: TGTGCCAGCAGCTCGGACAGGGTCCCCTATACCCTCAATGAAAAACTGTTTTTT.

Only one count was recorded for this clone. DNA of the CDR3: TGTGCCAGCAGCCCTCGGGAACGTACACGGTCGAGCACTGAAGCTTTCTTT. Amino acid sequence: CASSPRERTRSSTEAFF. The chain couples TRBV7-9 to TRBJ1-1; D is ambiguous. Germline V gene sequence: CDR1 SEHNR, CDR2 FQNEAQ (reference sequence). This CDR3 spans 17 amino acids. Trimming removed 5 bases at V and 4 bases at J, with 23 bases between.

This clone is a singleton in its sample. V and J are TRBV14 and TRBJ2-2; 9 positions match TRBD2. Germline loops: CDR1 SGHDN, CDR2 FVKESK. The CDR3 consists of 17 residues. The V gene end was trimmed by 9 bases and the J gene end by 4 bases; junction bases not matched to a gene: 15. The CDR3 nucleotides read TGTGCCAGTATACCATATGAGCGGGAGGAAGGCACCGGGGAGCTGTTTTTT. Translating gives CASIPYEREEGTGELFF.

This clone was seen just once. V and J are TRBV18 and TRBJ2-7; D perhaps matches TRBD1 (8 bases). V was pared by 4 bases and J by 4 bases, with 17 bases between. Per the germline V gene, CDR1 is KGHSH and CDR2 is LQKENI. This CDR3 is 15 amino acids long. The chain's CDR3 is CASSLSGQGGYEQYF. CDR3 sequence (DNA): TGTGCCAGCTCACTTTCTGGACAGGGAGGGTACGAGCAGTACTTC. The variable domain in full, completed from reference TRBV18 and TRBJ2-7, reads NAGVMQNPRHLVRRRGQEARLRCSPMKGHSHVYWYRQLPEEGLKFMVYLQKENIIDESGMPKERFSAEFPKEGPSILRIQQVVRGDSAAYFCASSLSGQGGYEQYFGPGTRLTVT.

V is TRBV2 and J is TRBJ1-2; 9 nucleotides align to TRBD1. Germline V gene lookup returns CDR1 SNHLY and CDR2 FYNNEI. The CDR3 consists of 13 residues. Trimming at V came to 9 bases and at J to 4 bases, leaving 6 bases not matched to a gene. The CDR3 DNA reads as TGTGCCAGTGGACAGGGGTCTCCCTATGGCTACACCTTC. Translating it yields CASGQGSPYGYTF.

The rearrangement joins TRBV6-5 to TRBJ2-7; D call uncertain. The V end lost 5 bases, the J end lost 1 base, and 12 bases lay between the germline ends. The CDR3 consists of 14 residues. Germline-derived CDR1 and CDR2 are MNHEY and SVGAGI. The CDR3 loop is CASSPTLPSYEQYF. The CDR3 bases are TGTGCCAGCAGTCCGACATTACCTTCCTACGAGCAGTACTTC.

The V call is TRBV11-2, the J call TRBJ2-5, with D tentatively TRBD2 (5 bases). Germline assignment: CDR1 SGHAT and CDR2 FQNNGV. The V end lost 4 bases, the J end lost 3 bases, and 15 bases lay between the germline ends. There are 15 residues in the CDR3. CDR3 sequence: CASSSRTLGEETQYF. The CDR3 DNA is TGTGCCAGCAGCTCGCGGACTTTAGGAGAAGAGACCCAGTACTTC.

V is TRBV11-2 and J is TRBJ2-5, with unresolved D. The germline V gene encodes CDR1 SGHAT and CDR2 FQNNGV. V was shortened by 2 bases and J by 1 base, with 8 bases between the two germline ends. The CDR3 consists of 14 residues. This CDR3 reads CASSLSSAQETQYF. In DNA, the CDR3 is TGTGCCAGCAGCTTATCATCAGCCCAAGAGACCCAGTACTTC.

The gene calls are TRBV7-6 and TRBJ1-4, with D uncertain. This CDR3 is built from 19 residues. V was shortened by 3 bases and J by 6 bases, with 26 bases between the two germline ends. Germline values: CDR1 SGHVS, CDR2 FNYEAQ. CDR3 nucleotides: TGTGCCAGCAGCTTGGGCGAAGGACTGACGAATTTCGGGGATGAAAAACTGTTTTTT. It translates to CASSLGEGLTNFGDEKLFF.

The V and J genes are TRBV4-1 and TRBJ1-5; D gene unclear. CDR1 MGHRA and CDR2 YSYEKL come from the germline V gene. The CDR3 is made up of 15 amino acids. Between the trimmed V and J ends, which lost 5 bases and 1 base, there was a span of 12 bases. CDR3 region: CASSEGSRSNQPQHF. The CDR3 coding sequence is TGCGCCAGCAGCGAAGGATCCCGGAGCAATCAGCCCCAGCATTTT.

V gene TRBV6-6 combines with J gene TRBJ2-6; D not resolved. The V end was cut by 0 bases, the J end by 1 base, with 4 bases between. The CDR3 totals 15 residues. The germline gives CDR1 MNHNY, CDR2 SVGAGI (reference sequence). The CDR3 bases are TGTGCCAGCAGTTACTCGCCATCTGGGGCCAACGTCCTGACTTTC. This translates into CASSYSPSGANVLTF.

The chain recombines TRBV10-1 with TRBJ2-7, with D hard to call. In germline, CDR1 is WNHNN, CDR2 SYGVQD (reference sequence). This CDR3 is 13 amino acids long. Deletions cut 5 bases from V and 3 bases from J, with 11 bases between. CDR3 residues: CASSPQSFYEQYF. The CDR3 DNA follows: TGCGCCAGCAGTCCTCAGTCCTTCTACGAGCAGTACTTC.